This T cell receptor (beta chain) stems from a study of shared clonotypes between healthy human individuals. Naive CD8 cells lacked CD45RO, underwent positive selection for CCR7 and left out terminally differentiated effector memory CD45RA+ cells. CDR1 is MGHRA, CDR2 YSYEKL, per germline. With 3 bases removed from V and 8 bases from J, the gap between germline ends came to 19 bases. The length of the CDR3 is 15 residues. This table comes from immunoSEQ multiplex PCR, and its TCRdb copy is limited to in-frame clones, with some not included. The repertoire includes about 2 million clones, 85% to 95% of them detected once, and around 1.1% sits in the top ten.

V and J are TRBV4-1 and TRBJ1-2; the D gene is possibly TRBD1 (6 bases). The clonotype comes from a man younger than 35 in good health. Material: naive CD8+ T cells sorted from blood. The CDR3 nucleotides are TGCGCCAGCAGCCACCCGGACAGATTGATGGAGGGCTACACCTTC. Residues: CASSHPDRLMEGYTF.